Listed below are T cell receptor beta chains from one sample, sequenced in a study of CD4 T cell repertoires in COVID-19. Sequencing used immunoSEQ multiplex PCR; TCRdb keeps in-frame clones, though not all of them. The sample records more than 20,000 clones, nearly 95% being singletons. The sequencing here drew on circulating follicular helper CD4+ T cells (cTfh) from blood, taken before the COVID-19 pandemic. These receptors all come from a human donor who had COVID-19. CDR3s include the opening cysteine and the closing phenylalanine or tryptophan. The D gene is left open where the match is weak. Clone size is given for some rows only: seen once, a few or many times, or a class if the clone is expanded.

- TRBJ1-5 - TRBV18 TGTGCCAGCTCACCGAGGGTTGACAATCAGCCCCAGCATTTT CASSPRVDNQPQHF
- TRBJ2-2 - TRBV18 TGTGCCAGCTCACCGGGCAGGGCGCCCACCGGGGAGCTGTTTTTT CASSPGRAPTGELFF
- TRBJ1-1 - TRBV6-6 TGTGCCAGCACGCAGAGGAGGAATGAAGCTTTCTTT CASTQRRNEAFF
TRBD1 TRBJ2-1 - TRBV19 TGTGCCAGTAGTTCCCCGGGACAGGGGACTCGTGAGCAGTTCTTC CASSSPGQGTREQFF
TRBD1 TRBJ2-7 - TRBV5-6 TGTGCCAGCAGCTTGTCAGGGGGCTACGAGCAGTACTTC CASSLSGGYEQYF
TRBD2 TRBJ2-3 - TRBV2 TGTGCCAGCAGTGCGCTAGCGGGATACACAGATACGCAGTATTTT CASSALAGYTDTQYF
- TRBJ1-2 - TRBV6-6 TGTGCCAGCAGTAGCCCGGACGGAGGAGTCAACTATGGCTACACCTTC CASSSPDGGVNYGYTF
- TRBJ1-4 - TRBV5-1 TGCGCCAGCAGCTTGGGAGGGCCCGGGGAAAAACTGTTTTTT CASSLGGPGEKLFF
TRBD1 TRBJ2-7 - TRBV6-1 TGTGCCAGCACCAACACCGACAGGGGAGTAAACGAGCAGTACTTC CASTNTDRGVNEQYF
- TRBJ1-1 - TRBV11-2 TGTGCCAGCAGCTTAAGCGGAGACATTGAAGCTTTCTTT CASSLSGDIEAFF
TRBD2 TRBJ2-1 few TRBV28 TGTGCCAGCAGGACCGGGACTAGCGGGACCTACAATGAGCAGTTCTTC CASRTGTSGTYNEQFF
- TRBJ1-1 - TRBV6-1 TGTGCCAGCAGTCCCGGGAGAACGTGGCCTGAAGCTTTCTTT CASSPGRTWPEAFF
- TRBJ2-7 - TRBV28 TGTGCCAGCAGTCCCCCAGGTAGGCTCAAGGCCTACGAGCAGTACTTC CASSPPGRLKAYEQYF
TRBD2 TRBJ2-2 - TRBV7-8 TGTGCCAGCAGCCCTAGCGGTGCGAACACCGGGGAGCTGTTTTTT CASSPSGANTGELFF
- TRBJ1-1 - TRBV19 TGTGCCAGTAGTATAGGTTTCGGGGTGAACACTGAAGCTTTCTTT CASSIGFGVNTEAFF
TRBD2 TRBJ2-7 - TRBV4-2 TGTGCCAGCAGCCCAGAAACTAGCGGGGCCACCTACGAGCAGTACTTC CASSPETSGATYEQYF
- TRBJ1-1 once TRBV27 TGTGCCAGCAGTTTATTGGGGCGGACTGAAGCTTTCTTT CASSLLGRTEAFF
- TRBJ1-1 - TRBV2 TGTGCCAGCGCGGACAGAACCAAAGGGAACACTGAAGCTTTCTTT CASADRTKGNTEAFF
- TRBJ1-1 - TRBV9 TGTGCCAGCAGCGCCTTTACAGGGTTTGCGACTGAAGCTTTCTTT CASSAFTGFATEAFF
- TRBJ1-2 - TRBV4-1 TGCGCCAGCAGCCAAGATATAGGCGGGGCACCCTATGGCTACACCTTC CASSQDIGGAPYGYTF
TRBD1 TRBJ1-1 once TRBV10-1 TGCGCCAGCAGGTTGAGACAGGGGGGTGACACTGAAGCTTTCTTT CASRLRQGGDTEAFF
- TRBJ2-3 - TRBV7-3 TGTGCCAGCAGCAAAGGGGGTAGGGTAGATACGCAGTATTTT CASSKGGRVDTQYF
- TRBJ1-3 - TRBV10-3 TGTGCCATCAGTGAGTCGGGGCCATTCTCTGGAAACACCATATATTTT CAISESGPFSGNTIYF
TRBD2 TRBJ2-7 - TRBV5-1 TGCGCCAGCAGCTTGGGCGTAAGGACTAGCGGGACGCTGGGCCCCTACGAGCAGTACTTC CASSLGVRTSGTLGPYEQYF
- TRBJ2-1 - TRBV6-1 TGTGCCAGCAGTGTACCTAGCACTGAGCAGTTCTTC CASSVPSTEQFF